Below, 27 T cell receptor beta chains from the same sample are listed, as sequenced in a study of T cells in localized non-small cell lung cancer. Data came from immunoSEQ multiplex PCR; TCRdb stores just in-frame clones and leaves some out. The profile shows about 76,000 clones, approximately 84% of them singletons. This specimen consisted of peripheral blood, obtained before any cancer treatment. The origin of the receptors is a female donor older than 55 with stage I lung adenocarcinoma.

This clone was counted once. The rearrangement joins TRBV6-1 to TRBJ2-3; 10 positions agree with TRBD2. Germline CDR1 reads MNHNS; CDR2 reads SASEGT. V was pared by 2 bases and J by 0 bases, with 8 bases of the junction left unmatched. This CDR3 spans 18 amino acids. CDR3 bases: TGTGCCAGCAGTGAAACCCCAGGACTAGCGGCTAGCACAGATACGCAGTATTTT. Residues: CASSETPGLAASTDTQYF.

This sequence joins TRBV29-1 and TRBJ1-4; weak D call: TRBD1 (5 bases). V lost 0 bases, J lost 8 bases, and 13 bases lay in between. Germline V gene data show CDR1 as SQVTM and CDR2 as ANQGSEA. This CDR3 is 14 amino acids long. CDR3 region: CSVEDGQGGEKLFF. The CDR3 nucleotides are TGCAGCGTTGAAGATGGGCAGGGAGGCGAAAAACTGTTTTTT.

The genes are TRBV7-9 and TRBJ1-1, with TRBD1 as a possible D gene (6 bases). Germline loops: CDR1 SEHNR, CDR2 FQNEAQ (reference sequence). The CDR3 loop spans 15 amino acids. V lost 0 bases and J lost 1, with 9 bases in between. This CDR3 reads CASSLARGANTEAFF. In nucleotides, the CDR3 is TGTGCCAGCAGCTTAGCGCGGGGGGCGAACACTGAAGCTTTCTTT.

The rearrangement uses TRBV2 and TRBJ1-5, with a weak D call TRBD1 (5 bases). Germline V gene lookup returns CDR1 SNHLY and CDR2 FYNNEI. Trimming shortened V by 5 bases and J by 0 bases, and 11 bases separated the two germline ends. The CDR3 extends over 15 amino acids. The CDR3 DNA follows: TGTGCCAGCAGTCCAGACAGAAATAGCAATCAGCCCCAGCATTTT. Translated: CASSPDRNSNQPQHF.

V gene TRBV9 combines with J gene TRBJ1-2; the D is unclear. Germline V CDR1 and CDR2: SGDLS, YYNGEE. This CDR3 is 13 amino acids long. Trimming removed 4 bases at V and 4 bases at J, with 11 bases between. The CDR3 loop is CASSRMGLYGYTF. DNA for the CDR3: TGTGCCAGCAGCCGAATGGGCCTCTATGGCTACACCTTC.

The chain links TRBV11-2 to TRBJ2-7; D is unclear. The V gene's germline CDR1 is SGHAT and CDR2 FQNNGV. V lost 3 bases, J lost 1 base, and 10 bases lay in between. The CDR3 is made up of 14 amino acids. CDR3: CASSFQIASYEQYF. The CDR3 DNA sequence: TGTGCCAGCAGCTTTCAAATAGCATCCTACGAGCAGTACTTC.

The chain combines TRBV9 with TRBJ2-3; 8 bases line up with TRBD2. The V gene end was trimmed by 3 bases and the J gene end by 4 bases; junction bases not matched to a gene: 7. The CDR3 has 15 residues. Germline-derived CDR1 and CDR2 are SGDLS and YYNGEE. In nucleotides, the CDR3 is TGTGCCAGCAGCGCTTATAGCGGGGAAGCAGATACGCAGTATTTT. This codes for CASSAYSGEADTQYF.

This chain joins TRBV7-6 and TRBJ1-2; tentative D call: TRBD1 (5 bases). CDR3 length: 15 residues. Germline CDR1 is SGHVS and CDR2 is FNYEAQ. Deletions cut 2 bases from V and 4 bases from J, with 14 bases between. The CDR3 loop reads CASSLSSGGGYGYTF. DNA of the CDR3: TGTGCCAGCAGCTTAAGTTCGGGGGGTGGCTATGGCTACACCTTC.

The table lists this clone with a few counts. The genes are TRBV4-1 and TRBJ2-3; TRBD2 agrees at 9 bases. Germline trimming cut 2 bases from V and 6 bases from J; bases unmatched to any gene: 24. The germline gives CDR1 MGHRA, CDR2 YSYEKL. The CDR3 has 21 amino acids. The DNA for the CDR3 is TGCGCCAGCAGCCAACCCCGGGTGGGGCTAGCGGGACTAACAAAATCCGATACGCAGTATTTT. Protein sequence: CASSQPRVGLAGLTKSDTQYF.

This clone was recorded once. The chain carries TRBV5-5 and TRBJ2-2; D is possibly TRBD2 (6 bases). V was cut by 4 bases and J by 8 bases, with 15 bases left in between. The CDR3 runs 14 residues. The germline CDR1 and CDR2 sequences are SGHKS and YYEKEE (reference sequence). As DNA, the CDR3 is TGTGCCAGCAGCGTCGGGACTCTGGCGGGGGAGCTGTTTTTT. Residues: CASSVGTLAGELFF.

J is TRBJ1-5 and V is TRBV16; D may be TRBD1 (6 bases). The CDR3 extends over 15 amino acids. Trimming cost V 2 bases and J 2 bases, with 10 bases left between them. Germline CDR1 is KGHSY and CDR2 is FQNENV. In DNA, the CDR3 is TGTGCCAGCAGCCAAGAGGGGGGAGGCAATCAGCCCCAGCATTTT. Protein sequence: CASSQEGGGNQPQHF. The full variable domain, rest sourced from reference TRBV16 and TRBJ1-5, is GEEVAQTPKHLVRGEGQKAKLYCAPIKGHSYVFWYQQVLKNEFKFLISFQNENVFDETGMPKERFSAKCLPNSPCSLEIQATKLEDSAVYFCASSQEGGGNQPQHFGDGTRLSIL.

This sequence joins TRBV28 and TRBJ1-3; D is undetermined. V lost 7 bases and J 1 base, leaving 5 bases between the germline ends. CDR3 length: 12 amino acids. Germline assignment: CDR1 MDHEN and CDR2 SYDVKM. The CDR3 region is CASKGSGNTIYF. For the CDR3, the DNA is TGTGCCAGCAAGGGATCTGGAAACACCATATATTTT.

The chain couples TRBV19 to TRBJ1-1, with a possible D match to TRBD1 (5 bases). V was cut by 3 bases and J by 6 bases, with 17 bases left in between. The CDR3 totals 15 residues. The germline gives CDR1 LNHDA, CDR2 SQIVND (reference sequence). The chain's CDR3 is CASSMGPGGRAEAFF. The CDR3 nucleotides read TGTGCCAGTAGTATGGGACCGGGGGGTAGGGCTGAAGCTTTCTTT.

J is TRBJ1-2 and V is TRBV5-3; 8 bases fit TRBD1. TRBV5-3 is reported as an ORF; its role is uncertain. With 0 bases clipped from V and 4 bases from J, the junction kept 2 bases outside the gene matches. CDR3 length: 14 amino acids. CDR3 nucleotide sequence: TGTGCCAGAAGCTTGGGACAGGGGACCTATGGCTACACCTTC. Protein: CARSLGQGTYGYTF.

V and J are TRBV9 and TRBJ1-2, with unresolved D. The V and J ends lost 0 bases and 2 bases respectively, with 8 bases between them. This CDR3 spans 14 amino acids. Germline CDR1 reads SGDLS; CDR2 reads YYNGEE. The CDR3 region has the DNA TGTGCCAGCAGCGTAGCGCCAGGAAACTATGGCTACACCTTC. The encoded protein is CASSVAPGNYGYTF.

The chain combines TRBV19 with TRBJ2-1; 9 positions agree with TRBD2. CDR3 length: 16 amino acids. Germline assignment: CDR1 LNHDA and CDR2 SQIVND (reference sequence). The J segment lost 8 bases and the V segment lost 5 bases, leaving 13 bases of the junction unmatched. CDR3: CASSAFASGNRDEQFF. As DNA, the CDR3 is TGTGCCAGTAGTGCCTTTGCTAGCGGGAATCGCGATGAGCAGTTCTTC.

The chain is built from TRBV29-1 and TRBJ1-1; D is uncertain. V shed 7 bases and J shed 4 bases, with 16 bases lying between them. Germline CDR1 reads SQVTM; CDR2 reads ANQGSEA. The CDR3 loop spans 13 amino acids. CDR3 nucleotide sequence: TGCAGCGGCCAGGACTGGGTCGGCACTGAAGCTTTCTTT. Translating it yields CSGQDWVGTEAFF.

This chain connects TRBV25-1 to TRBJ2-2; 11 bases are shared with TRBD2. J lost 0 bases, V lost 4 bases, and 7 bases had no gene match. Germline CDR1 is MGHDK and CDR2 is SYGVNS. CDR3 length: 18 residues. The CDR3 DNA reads TGTGCCAGCAGTGGCGGGACTAGCGGCGTAACGAACACCGGGGAGCTGTTTTTT. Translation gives CASSGGTSGVTNTGELFF.

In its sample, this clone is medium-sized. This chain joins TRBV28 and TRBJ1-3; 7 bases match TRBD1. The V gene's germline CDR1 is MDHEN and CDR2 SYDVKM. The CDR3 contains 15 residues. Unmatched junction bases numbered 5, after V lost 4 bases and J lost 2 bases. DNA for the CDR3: TGTGCCAGCAGTTCCGACAGGGTTCCTGGAAACACCATATATTTT. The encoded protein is CASSSDRVPGNTIYF.

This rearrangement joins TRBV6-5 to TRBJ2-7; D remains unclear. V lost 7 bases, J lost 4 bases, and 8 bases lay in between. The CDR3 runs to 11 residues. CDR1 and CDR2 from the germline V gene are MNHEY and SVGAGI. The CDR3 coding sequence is TGTGCCAGCACGGATAATTACGAGCAGTACTTC. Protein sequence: CASTDNYEQYF.

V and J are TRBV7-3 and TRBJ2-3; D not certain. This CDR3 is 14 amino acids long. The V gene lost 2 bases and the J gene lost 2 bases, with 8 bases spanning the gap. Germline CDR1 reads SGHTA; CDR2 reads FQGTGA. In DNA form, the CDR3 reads TGTGCCAGCAGCTTAGGTAGACCCACAGATACGCAGTATTTT. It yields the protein CASSLGRPTDTQYF.

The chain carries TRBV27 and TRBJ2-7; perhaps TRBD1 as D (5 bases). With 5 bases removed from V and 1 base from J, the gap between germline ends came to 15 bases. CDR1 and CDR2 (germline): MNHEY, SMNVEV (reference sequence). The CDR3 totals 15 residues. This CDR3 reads CASSPTGRVSYEQYF. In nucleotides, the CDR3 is TGTGCCAGCAGTCCCACCGGCAGGGTTTCCTACGAGCAGTACTTC.

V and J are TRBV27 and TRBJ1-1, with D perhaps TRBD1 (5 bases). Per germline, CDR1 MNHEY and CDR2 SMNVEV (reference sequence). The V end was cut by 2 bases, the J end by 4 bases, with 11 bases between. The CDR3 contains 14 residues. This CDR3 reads CASSLMGGTTEAFF. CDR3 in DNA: TGTGCCAGCAGTTTAATGGGAGGGACCACTGAAGCTTTCTTT.

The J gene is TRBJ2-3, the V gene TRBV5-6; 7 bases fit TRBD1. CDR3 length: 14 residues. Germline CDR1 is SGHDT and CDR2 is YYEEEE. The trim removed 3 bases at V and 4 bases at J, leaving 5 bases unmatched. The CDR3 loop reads CASSYDRVADTQYF. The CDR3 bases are TGTGCCAGCAGCTATGACAGGGTGGCAGATACGCAGTATTTT.

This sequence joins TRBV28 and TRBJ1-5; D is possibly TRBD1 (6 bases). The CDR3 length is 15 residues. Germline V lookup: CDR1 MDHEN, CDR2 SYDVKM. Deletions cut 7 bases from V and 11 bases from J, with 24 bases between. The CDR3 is CASNEGGAVEMAQHF. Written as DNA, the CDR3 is TGTGCCAGCAATGAGGGGGGGGCGGTGGAGATGGCCCAGCATTTT. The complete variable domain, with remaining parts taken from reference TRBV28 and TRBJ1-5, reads DVKVTQSSRYLVKRTGEKVFLECVQDMDHENMFWYRQDPGLGLRLIYFSYDVKMKEKGDIPEGYSVSREKKERFSLILESASTNQTSMYLCASNEGGAVEMAQHFGDGTRLSIL.

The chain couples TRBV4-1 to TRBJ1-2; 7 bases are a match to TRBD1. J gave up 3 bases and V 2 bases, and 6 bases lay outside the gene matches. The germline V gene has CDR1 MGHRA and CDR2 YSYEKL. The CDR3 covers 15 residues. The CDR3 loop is CASSQPGTADYGYTF. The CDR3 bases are TGCGCCAGCAGCCAACCCGGGACAGCAGACTATGGCTACACCTTC.

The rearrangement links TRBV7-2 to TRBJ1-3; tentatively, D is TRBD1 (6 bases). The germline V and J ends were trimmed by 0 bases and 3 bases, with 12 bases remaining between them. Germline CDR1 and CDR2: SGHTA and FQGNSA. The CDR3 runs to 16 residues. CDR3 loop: CASSLARTEHGNTIYF. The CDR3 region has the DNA TGTGCCAGCAGCTTAGCGCGGACAGAGCATGGAAACACCATATATTTT.